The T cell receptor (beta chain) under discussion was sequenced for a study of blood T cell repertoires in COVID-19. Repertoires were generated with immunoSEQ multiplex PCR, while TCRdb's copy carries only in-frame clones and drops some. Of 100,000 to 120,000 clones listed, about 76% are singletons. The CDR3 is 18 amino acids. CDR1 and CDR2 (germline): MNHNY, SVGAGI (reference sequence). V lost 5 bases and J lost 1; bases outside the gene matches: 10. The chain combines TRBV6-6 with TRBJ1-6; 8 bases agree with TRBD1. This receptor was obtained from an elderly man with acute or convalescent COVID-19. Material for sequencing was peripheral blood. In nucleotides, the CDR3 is TGTGCCAGCAGTCGGCGAGGGACAGGTGGATCCTATAATTCACCCCTCCACTTT. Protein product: CASSRRGTGGSYNSPLHF.